Described below is a single T cell receptor (beta chain) sequence and its context. Its antigen is undetermined. Sequencing was performed with immunoSEQ multiplex PCR; in TCRdb, only in-frame clones are kept and a portion is missing. The sample consists of tens of thousands of clones, 70% to 90% of them appearing once. This record belongs to a study of OX40 agonist ivuxolimab in advanced cancers. Study-level information: Enrolled patients in dose escalation had cancers that were hepatocellular carcinoma, melanoma, renal cell or head and neck cancer. Anti-PD-1, anti-PD-L1 or anti-CTLA-4 therapy given earlier was allowed, and 40% had some. Overall study results and limits: Both CD4+ and CD8+ T cell populations in blood had undergone clonal expansion by week 6 at 0.1 to 3.0 mg/kg. Among some nonresponders, normalized T-cell clonal expansion was also low.

This CDR3 contains 18 residues. Germline V gives CDR1 SGHVS, CDR2 FQNEAQ. Trimming shortened V by 4 bases and J by 0 bases, and 19 bases separated the two germline ends. The V gene is TRBV7-8, the J gene TRBJ1-3; D gene unclear. The receptor comes from an adult with an advanced solid tumor such as melanoma, head and neck, liver or kidney cancer. Material: CD4+ or CD8+ T cells sorted from blood, obtained in a trial of the OX40 agonist ivuxolimab. This CDR3 is CASSSRWRSTSSGNTIYF. The CDR3 DNA is TGTGCCAGCAGCTCCCGATGGAGGTCAACCAGCTCTGGAAACACCATATATTTT. The full variable domain, its missing parts supplied by reference TRBV7-8 and TRBJ1-3, is GAGVSQSPRYKVAKRGQDVALRCDPISGHVSLFWYQQALGQGPEFLTYFQNEAQLDKSGLPSDRFFAERPEGSVSTLKIQRTQQEDSAVYLCASSSRWRSTSSGNTIYFGEGSWLTVV.